These 13 T cell receptor beta chains share one sample of origin, sequenced in a study of blood T cell repertoires in COVID-19. Sequenced by immunoSEQ multiplex PCR; TCRdb stores in-frame clones only, minus some. The table includes 12,000 to 15,000 clones, around 87% detected once. The sequenced sample was peripheral blood. The receptor source for this set is a human donor in a cohort sampled during active COVID-19.

The gene calls are TRBV6-6 and TRBJ2-7; D perhaps matches TRBD1 (5 bases). The V gene's germline CDR1 is MNHNY and CDR2 SVGAGI (reference sequence). The V and J ends lost 3 bases and 2 bases respectively, with 11 bases between them. The CDR3 contains 14 residues. The CDR3 nucleotides read TGTGCCAGCAGTTATTCCCAGGGAACCTACGAGCAGTACTTC. Translation gives CASSYSQGTYEQYF.

In its sample, this clone was seen once. The CDR3 nucleotides read TGTGCCAGCAGCCTGGTTTCGGGGGGGCAGATCTACAATGAGCAGTTCTTC. Amino acids: CASSLVSGGQIYNEQFF. The chain uses TRBV5-6 and TRBJ2-1; TRBD2 aligns across 8 bases. Germline CDR1 and CDR2: SGHDT and YYEEEE. The CDR3 covers 17 residues. The junction had 12 bases not matched to a gene; V was cut back by 4 bases and J by 3 bases.

The genes are TRBV5-4 and TRBJ2-6, with 7 nucleotides matching TRBD2. From germline, CDR1 is SGHNT and CDR2 YYREEE (reference sequence). V was pared by 2 bases and J by 2 bases, with 7 bases of the junction left unmatched. The CDR3 spans 17 residues. The CDR3 protein is CASSFSARGAGANVLTF. The CDR3 nucleotides are TGTGCCAGCAGCTTTTCGGCCCGGGGGGCTGGGGCCAACGTCCTGACTTTC.

The chain links TRBV27 to TRBJ2-3; D call uncertain. The V end was cut by 3 bases, the J end by 6 bases, with 7 bases between. Germline assignment: CDR1 MNHEY and CDR2 SMNVEV (reference sequence). The CDR3 sequence is 12 residues long. The CDR3 coding sequence is TGTGCCAGCAGTTTCTCCCCGGATACGCAGTATTTT. As protein: CASSFSPDTQYF.

The rearrangement joins TRBV18 to TRBJ2-5; TRBD2 matches 12 bases. J was trimmed by 3 bases and V by 4 bases; bases with no gene match: 9. CDR3 length: 17 residues. Per the germline V gene, CDR1 is KGHSH and CDR2 is LQKENI. Written as DNA, the CDR3 is TGTGCCAGCTCACGTACTAGCGGGGGGCCCGGGAAAGAGACCCAGTACTTC. Translated, it gives CASSRTSGGPGKETQYF.

The chain links TRBV10-1 to TRBJ2-1; TRBD1 agrees at 9 bases. With V trimmed by 0 bases and J by 9 bases, 3 bases remained unmatched. Germline lookup yields CDR1 WNHNN and CDR2 SYGVQD (reference sequence). The CDR3 has 14 residues. CDR3 in amino acids: CASSESGTGSEQFF. DNA of the CDR3: TGCGCCAGCAGTGAGTCGGGGACAGGGAGTGAGCAGTTCTTC.

The V gene is TRBV3-1 (or the pseudogene TRBV3-2), the J gene TRBJ1-6; the D is unclear. The CDR3 runs to 13 residues. V shed 4 bases and J shed 13 bases, with 14 bases lying between them. Germline V gene data show CDR1 as LGHDT and CDR2 as YNNKEL (reference sequence). The CDR3 nucleotides are TGTGCCAGCAGCCGGCCCGGAGGTGGGCCCCTCCACTTT. It translates to CASSRPGGGPLHF.

The chain is built from TRBV4-2 and TRBJ1-2; TRBD1 might be the D (6 bases). Trimming removed 4 bases at V and 4 bases at J, with 22 bases between. The CDR3 is 17 amino acids. The germline CDR1 and CDR2 sequences are LGHNA and YNFKEQ. This CDR3 reads CASSPRAGATLSYGYTF. The CDR3 DNA is TGTGCCAGCAGCCCCCGGGCAGGGGCCACCCTCTCCTATGGCTACACCTTC.

The chain couples TRBV2 to TRBJ1-2; weak D call: TRBD1 (5 bases). Germline CDR1 SNHLY, CDR2 FYNNEI. The CDR3 covers 16 residues. The V gene lost 2 bases and the J gene lost 4 bases, with 17 bases spanning the gap. CDR3 nucleotide sequence: TGTGCCAGCAGTGAAACGGGGGTGGCAGGCCGCTATGGCTACACCTTC. Its protein product is CASSETGVAGRYGYTF.

This chain connects TRBV14 to TRBJ2-5, with 13 positions matching TRBD2. Germline lookup yields CDR1 SGHDN and CDR2 FVKESK. J lost 4 bases, V lost 7 bases, and 15 bases had no gene match. This CDR3 region has 18 residues. This CDR3 reads CASTVPTSGGAGIETQYF. DNA of the CDR3: TGTGCCAGCACCGTACCCACTAGCGGGGGGGCCGGGATAGAGACCCAGTACTTC.

This sequence joins TRBV6-4 and TRBJ1-2, with TRBD1 identical over 8 bases. The CDR3 is made up of 16 amino acids. V shed 1 base and J 8 bases; nucleotides not matched to a gene: 12. Germline loops: CDR1 MRHNA, CDR2 SNTAGT. CDR3 coding DNA: TGTGCCAGCAGTGACTACCCGGCCAGGGGGCAGAGGGGCTACACCTTC. Translation gives CASSDYPARGQRGYTF.

In its sample, this clone was seen once. The rearrangement links TRBV3-1 (or the pseudogene TRBV3-2) to TRBJ1-6, with D perhaps TRBD1 (5 bases). CDR3 length equals 17 residues. Germline V lookup: CDR1 LGHDT, CDR2 YNNKEL (reference sequence). V gave up 4 bases and J gave up 4 bases, with 17 bases separating them. The CDR3 sequence is CASSPPLRDRYNSPLHF. In nucleotides, the CDR3 is TGTGCCAGCAGCCCTCCCTTAAGAGACAGATATAATTCACCCCTCCACTTT.

The chain links TRBV5-6 to TRBJ1-2; D gene unclear. Trimming stripped 4 bases from V and 6 bases from J, with 10 bases between. The germline gives CDR1 SGHDT, CDR2 YYEEEE. The CDR3 length is 12 residues. Here the CDR3 reads CASSKDGDGYTF. CDR3 in DNA: TGTGCCAGCAGCAAGGACGGGGATGGCTACACCTTC.